The T cell receptor (beta chain) under discussion was sequenced for a study of regulatory T cells in long-lasting Graves disease. This clonotype was detected a few times. V was trimmed by 2 bases and J by 0 bases, leaving 11 bases between them. Germline V gene data show CDR1 as MGHRA and CDR2 as YSYEKL. This CDR3 region has 16 residues. Assembly of TCR beta libraries relied on iRepertoire HTBI primers together with Arm-PCR of CDR3 regions. TCRdb called the multiplex PCR reads again in MiXCR, with one record for every CDR3 protein. The data contain 410,000 or so distinct CDR3 sequences, under 15% of them seen just once; the ten biggest clones take up about a sixth. Time point noted: newly diagnosed GD, antithyroid drugs for less than 3 months. Isolated PBMC RNA provided the starting material for the TCR library. The sample was also linked to a second study, of T cells in Graves' hyperthyroidism and ophthalmopathy.

This sequence originates from a woman in her 30s with Graves disease. The sequencing here drew on peripheral blood mononuclear cells (PBMCs), taken at new diagnosis, from a patient treated with antithyroid drugs. The V call is TRBV4-1, the J call TRBJ2-4, with no clear D. CDR3 DNA sequence: TGCGCCAGCAGCCAATTAGGGCCAATAGCCAAAAACATTCAGTACTTC. Protein sequence: CASSQLGPIAKNIQYF.